The present T cell receptor (beta chain) was sequenced within a study of monozygotic twins with inflammatory bowel disease. Investigators extracted total RNA from whole blood and did not sort T cells. Amplification used two nested PCRs: roughly 16 cycles, then 8 to 10 cycles, on TCRalpha/TCRbeta cDNA. Reprocessing the 5' RACE reads, TCRdb reports a single entry for every CDR3 protein and omits DNA. The table lists about 440,000 distinct CDR3 sequences. Regarding the study as a whole: Fewer clonotypes were shared with others by IBD patients than by healthy twins, especially with disease activity.

The CDR3 covers 12 residues. A note on this clonotype: Its antigen is still unknown.

Sequenced input: blood. The chain recombines TRBV12-3 or TRBV12-4 with TRBJ2-3. The TCR comes from a human donor with ulcerative colitis or Crohn's disease, or a healthy co-twin of an affected twin (not recorded which). This chain's CDR3 is CASSWGTDTQYF.